The clone carrying this T cell receptor beta chain came up many times. No antigen is known for it. The sample originates from a study of T cell repertoires in cytomegalovirus infection. The length of the CDR3 is 18 residues. Trimming cost V 0 bases and J 7 bases, with 21 bases left between them. Germline assignment: CDR1 LGHNA and CDR2 YNFKEQ. TCRdb re-analysed the reads in MiXCR, keeping a single row per CDR3 protein. The table records about 400,000 distinct CDR3 sequences, roughly 34% of them present only once. The origin of this receptor is a human donor in good health (CMV status not recorded). Some clones in this sample may be carry-over from other donors' samples. The chain links TRBV4-2 to TRBJ1-4, with D possibly TRBD1 on 6 matching bases. This sample comprised cultured PBMCs, obtained from culture after CMV antigen stimulation. The CDR3: CASSQEGGLRGRGEKLFF. The CDR3 coding sequence is TGTGCCAGCAGCCAAGAAGGCGGTTTAAGGGGGAGAGGTGAAAAACTGTTTTTT.